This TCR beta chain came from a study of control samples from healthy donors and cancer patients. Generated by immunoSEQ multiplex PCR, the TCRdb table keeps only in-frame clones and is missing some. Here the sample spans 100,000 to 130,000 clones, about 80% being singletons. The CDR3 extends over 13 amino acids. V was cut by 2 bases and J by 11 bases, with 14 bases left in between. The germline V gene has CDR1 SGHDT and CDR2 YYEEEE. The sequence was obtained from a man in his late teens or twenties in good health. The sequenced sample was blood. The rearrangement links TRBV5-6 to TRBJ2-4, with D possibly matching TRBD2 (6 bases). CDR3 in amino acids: CASSLARPGVQYF. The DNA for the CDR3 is TGTGCCAGCAGCTTAGCCCGCCCGGGAGTTCAGTACTTC.